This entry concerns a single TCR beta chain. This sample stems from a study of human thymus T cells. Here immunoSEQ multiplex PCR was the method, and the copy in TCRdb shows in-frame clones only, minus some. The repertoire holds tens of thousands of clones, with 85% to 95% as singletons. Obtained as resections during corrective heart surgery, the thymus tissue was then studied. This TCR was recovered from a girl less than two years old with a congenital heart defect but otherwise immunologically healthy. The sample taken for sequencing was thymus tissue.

CDR3 nucleotide sequence: TGTGCCAGTAGTATTGACAGGGGTCAAGAGACCCAGTACTTC. Its translation: CASSIDRGQETQYF. The V gene is TRBV19, the J gene TRBJ2-5; TRBD1 agrees at 8 bases. CDR3 size: 14 residues. V dropped 3 bases and J dropped 2; count of bases not matched to a gene: 2. CDR1 is LNHDA, CDR2 SQIVND, per germline (reference sequence).